The 30 T cell receptor beta chains below come from one sample, sequenced in a study of technical replicates of blood from a few donors. Generated by immunoSEQ multiplex PCR, the TCRdb table keeps only in-frame clones and is missing some. The data hold 60,000 to 80,000 clones, with almost 95% observed a single time. Sample: T cells isolated from PBMCs. The receptors originated from a human donor in good health.

V gene TRBV13 combines with J gene TRBJ2-7, with D unresolved. This CDR3 has 12 residues. Trimming stripped 5 bases from V and 3 bases from J, with 8 bases between. From germline, CDR1 is PRHDT and CDR2 FYEKMQ (reference sequence). The DNA for the CDR3 is TGTGCCAGCAGCAACATAATCTACGAGCAGTACTTC. Protein product: CASSNIIYEQYF. Using reference TRBV13 and TRBJ2-7 for the parts outside the CDR3, the full variable domain is AAGVIQSPRHLIKEKRETATLKCYPIPRHDTVYWYQQGPGQDPQFLISFYEKMQSDKGSIPDRFSAQQFSDYHSELNMSSLELGDSALYFCASSNIIYEQYFGPGTRLTVT.

The gene calls are TRBV4-1 and TRBJ2-1, with no clear D. There are 14 residues in the CDR3. The germline gives CDR1 MGHRA, CDR2 YSYEKL. Trimming shortened V by 0 bases and J by 7 bases, and 10 bases separated the two germline ends. The CDR3 loop reads CASSQDWAGNEQFF. The CDR3 region has the DNA TGCGCCAGCAGCCAAGATTGGGCAGGAAATGAGCAGTTCTTC.

The chain recombines TRBV19 with TRBJ2-7; 9 bases match TRBD2. Germline CDR1 and CDR2: LNHDA and SQIVND (reference sequence). V shed 5 bases, J shed 1 base, and the junction held 6 bases outside the gene matches. The CDR3 length is 15 residues. The CDR3 region has the DNA TGTGCCAGTAGTCCCGCGGGAGGGGCATCCTACGAGCAGTACTTC. Translating gives CASSPAGGASYEQYF.

The chain carries TRBV6-5 and TRBJ2-1; 10 positions agree with TRBD2. V was pared by 0 bases and J by 6 bases, with 5 bases of the junction left unmatched. CDR1 is MNHEY and CDR2 is SVGAGI in the germline V gene. The CDR3 length is 16 residues. In DNA form, the CDR3 reads TGTGCCAGCAGTTACTCGATACTAGCGGGGACCAATGAGCAGTTCTTC. This codes for CASSYSILAGTNEQFF.

The rearrangement links TRBV9 to TRBJ2-3; 8 positions match TRBD2. J gave up 7 bases and V 0 bases, and 10 bases lay outside the gene matches. Germline V CDR1 and CDR2: SGDLS, YYNGEE. CDR3 length equals 16 residues. CDR3 bases: TGTGCCAGCAGCGTAGTTCCAGCGGGAGAGACGAATACGCAGTATTTT. Translating gives CASSVVPAGETNTQYF.

In this sample, this clone turned up once. The gene calls are TRBV7-2 and TRBJ2-4, with 13 bases fitting TRBD2. The V segment lost 5 bases and the J segment 6 bases; nucleotides outside the gene matches: 10. This CDR3 has 17 amino acids. CDR1 and CDR2 (germline): SGHTA, FQGNSA. This chain's CDR3 is CASSDRTSGSVGNIQYF. The CDR3 DNA follows: TGTGCCAGCAGCGACAGGACTAGCGGGAGCGTGGGAAACATTCAGTACTTC. Full variable domain (missing parts from reference TRBV7-2 and TRBJ2-4): GAGVSQSPSNKVTEKGKDVELRCDPISGHTALYWYRQSLGQGLEFLIYFQGNSAPDKSGLPSDRFSAERTGGSVSTLTIQRTQQEDSAVYLCASSDRTSGSVGNIQYFGAGTRLSVL.

This clone was counted only a few times. The chain uses TRBV15 and TRBJ1-1; D is ambiguous. Germline CDR1 is LNHNV and CDR2 is YYDKDF (reference sequence). Trimming removed 0 bases at V and 3 bases at J, with 5 bases between. The CDR3 sequence is 13 residues long. The CDR3 nucleotides read TGTGCCACCAGCAGAGATTCCGACACTGAAGCTTTCTTT. Its translation is CATSRDSDTEAFF.

The gene calls are TRBV4-3 and TRBJ1-1; D is unresolved. Trimming took off 1 base at V and 1 base at J, with 10 bases between the two ends. This CDR3 is 15 amino acids long. The V gene's germline CDR1 is LGHNA and CDR2 YSLEER. The CDR3 sequence is CASSQVLATNTEAFF. DNA of the CDR3: TGCGCCAGCAGCCAAGTGTTAGCCACGAACACTGAAGCTTTCTTT.

The chain employs TRBV11-3 and TRBJ2-7; TRBD1 aligns across 9 bases. CDR3 size: 12 residues. V was clipped by 4 bases and J by 6 bases; unmatched bases: 1. CDR1 and CDR2 (germline): SGHNT, YENEEA. The CDR3, as DNA: TGTGCCAGCAGCTGGGACAGGGTCGAGCAGTACTTC. As protein: CASSWDRVEQYF.

V and J are TRBV5-6 and TRBJ2-7; D call uncertain. V lost 4 bases and J lost 5, with 10 bases in between. Germline V gene sequence: CDR1 SGHDT, CDR2 YYEEEE. The length of the CDR3 is 12 residues. The CDR3 DNA is TGTGCCAGCAGCCTTAGAGTACACGAGCAGTACTTC. This sequence encodes CASSLRVHEQYF.

This sequence joins TRBV5-1 and TRBJ2-3; D not certain. V was clipped by 1 base and J by 5 bases, with 11 bases between them. Per the germline V gene, CDR1 is SGHRS and CDR2 is YFSETQ. CDR3 length: 14 amino acids. The CDR3 coding sequence is TGCGCCAGCAGCTTGCGGAGCGCGGAAGATACGCAGTATTTT. The encoded protein is CASSLRSAEDTQYF.

This sequence joins TRBV5-1 and TRBJ2-1; 16 positions match TRBD2. CDR1 is SGHRS, CDR2 YFSETQ, per germline. The V and J ends lost 4 bases and 5 bases, in that order; junction bases with no gene match: 9. The CDR3 spans 18 residues. The CDR3 reads CASSIGTSGRGGDNEQFF. For the CDR3, the DNA is TGCGCCAGCAGCATCGGGACTAGCGGGAGGGGGGGGGACAATGAGCAGTTCTTC.

The rearrangement links TRBV4-1 to TRBJ1-1, with TRBD1 matching 7 bases. Per germline, CDR1 MGHRA and CDR2 YSYEKL. Trimming took 4 bases from V and 5 from J; bases not matched to a gene: 10. The CDR3 extends over 15 amino acids. CDR3: CASSRDRATGTEAFF. CDR3 sequence (DNA): TGCGCCAGCAGCCGTGACAGGGCGACGGGGACTGAAGCTTTCTTT.

The rearrangement joins TRBV18 to TRBJ2-7; D perhaps matches TRBD1 (8 bases). The CDR3 loop spans 13 amino acids. Between the trimmed V and J ends, which lost 8 bases and 5 bases, there was a span of 16 bases. CDR1 KGHSH and CDR2 LQKENI come from the germline V gene. CDR3 protein: CASRGDRSHEQYF. The CDR3 DNA reads TGTGCCAGCCGGGGGGACAGGAGCCACGAGCAGTACTTC.

DNA of the CDR3: TGCGCCAGCAGCCAAGAAGGGACTCCTTACGAGCAGTACTTC. Residues: CASSQEGTPYEQYF. The J gene is TRBJ2-7, the V gene TRBV4-1; TRBD2 might be the D (6 bases). The length of the CDR3 is 14 residues. V lost 0 bases to trimming and J lost 4 bases, with 10 bases between them. CDR1 and CDR2 (germline): MGHRA, YSYEKL.

The V gene is TRBV27, the J gene TRBJ2-7, with no clear D. Germline CDR1 and CDR2: MNHEY and SMNVEV (reference sequence). Trimming pared 0 bases from V and 4 bases from J, leaving 10 bases between. There are 14 residues in the CDR3. CDR3 residues: CASSLSSSLYEQYF. As DNA, the CDR3 is TGTGCCAGCAGTTTATCTAGCAGCTTATACGAGCAGTACTTC.

The chain carries TRBV13 and TRBJ2-1; D call uncertain. This CDR3 is 14 amino acids long. Germline values: CDR1 PRHDT, CDR2 FYEKMQ (reference sequence). V was trimmed by 7 bases and J by 0 bases, leaving 10 bases between them. The CDR3 sequence is CASTLESSYNEQFF. The CDR3 bases are TGTGCCAGCACCCTAGAGAGCTCCTACAATGAGCAGTTCTTC.

The chain carries TRBV7-2 and TRBJ1-4, with a tentative D call TRBD1 (5 bases). The V gene's germline CDR1 is SGHTA and CDR2 FQGNSA. Trimming stripped 6 bases from V and 4 bases from J, with 15 bases between. The CDR3 loop spans 15 amino acids. The CDR3 is CASRPYGGNNEKLFF. CDR3 coding DNA: TGTGCCAGCAGACCCTACGGGGGTAATAATGAAAAACTGTTTTTT.

The genes are TRBV11-3 and TRBJ2-1; D possibly corresponds to TRBD2 (5 bases). Trimming took off 1 base at V and 7 bases at J, with 11 bases between the two ends. The CDR3 runs 14 residues. Germline-derived CDR1 and CDR2 are SGHNT and YENEEA. CDR3 region: CASSLGRGWNEQFF. The DNA of the CDR3 is TGTGCCAGCAGCTTAGGACGGGGTTGGAATGAGCAGTTCTTC.

CDR3 DNA: TGTGCCAGCAGCGTAGATTTAGAATTTAGGACCCAGTACTTC. It translates to CASSVDLEFRTQYF. This chain connects TRBV9 to TRBJ2-5, with no clear D. V lost 0 bases to trimming and J lost 7 bases, with 13 bases between them. Germline V CDR1 and CDR2: SGDLS, YYNGEE. The CDR3 length is 14 residues.

The chain employs TRBV7-2 and TRBJ1-1; perhaps TRBD1 as D (6 bases). Deletions cut 5 bases from V and 4 bases from J, with 20 bases between. The CDR3 has 16 residues. The germline gives CDR1 SGHTA, CDR2 FQGNSA. The CDR3 DNA follows: TGTGCCAGCAGCGGAATCCACAGGGTTTGGGCCACTGAAGCTTTCTTT. It is translated as CASSGIHRVWATEAFF.

The chain links TRBV7-2 to TRBJ2-5; 11 nucleotides line up with TRBD2. The junction had 2 bases not matched to a gene; V was cut back by 5 bases and J by 3 bases. The CDR3 sequence is 14 residues long. Germline values: CDR1 SGHTA, CDR2 FQGNSA. CDR3 loop: CASSMGLAEETQYF. DNA for the CDR3: TGTGCCAGCAGCATGGGACTAGCGGAAGAGACCCAGTACTTC.

The V call is TRBV4-3, the J call TRBJ1-1, with D uncertain. Germline CDR1 LGHNA, CDR2 YSLEER. The CDR3 sequence is 13 residues long. Trimming pared 5 bases from V and 3 bases from J, leaving 10 bases between. The CDR3 spells CASSVFGDTEAFF. CDR3 DNA sequence: TGCGCCAGCAGCGTGTTCGGGGACACTGAAGCTTTCTTT.

The chain recombines TRBV9 with TRBJ2-7; a weak D match, TRBD2 (7 bases). V dropped 2 bases and J dropped 5 bases, with 20 bases sitting between them. This CDR3 comprises 16 residues. The V gene's germline CDR1 is SGDLS and CDR2 YYNGEE. This CDR3 is CASSVGGLGQKHEQYF. The CDR3 region has the DNA TGTGCCAGCAGCGTGGGGGGGCTGGGACAAAAACACGAGCAGTACTTC.

J is TRBJ1-1 and V is TRBV6-1, with D maybe TRBD1 (6 bases). The V end was cut by 6 bases, the J end by 5 bases, with 13 bases between. The CDR3 consists of 13 residues. From germline, CDR1 is MNHNS and CDR2 SASEGT. The CDR3 coding sequence is TGTGCCAGCAGACAACAGGGAGAGACTGAAGCTTTCTTT. Translation: CASRQQGETEAFF.

A single count supports this clone. This chain joins TRBV7-2 and TRBJ2-1; 7 bases agree with TRBD2. V lost 2 bases and J lost 3; bases outside the gene matches: 7. Per the germline V gene, CDR1 is SGHTA and CDR2 is FQGNSA. This CDR3 is built from 16 residues. This chain's CDR3 is CASSLFMASGYNEQFF. The CDR3, as DNA: TGTGCCAGCAGCTTATTTATGGCTAGCGGCTACAATGAGCAGTTCTTC.

This sequence joins TRBV4-1 and TRBJ2-1; TRBD1 matches 8 bases. Germline V gene sequence: CDR1 MGHRA, CDR2 YSYEKL. J was trimmed by 12 bases and V by 0 bases; bases with no gene match: 7. CDR3 size: 14 residues. The CDR3 bases are TGCGCCAGCAGCCAAGATCAAGTTGGGACAGGGCAGTTCTTC. Translated: CASSQDQVGTGQFF.

This CDR3 is CASSSLAGSSYEQYF. CDR3 nucleotide sequence: TGTGCCAGCAGTTCTCTAGCGGGGAGCTCCTACGAGCAGTACTTC. The chain joins TRBV27 to TRBJ2-7; TRBD2 matches at 9 bases. Germline-derived CDR1 and CDR2 are MNHEY and SMNVEV (reference sequence). The CDR3 loop spans 15 amino acids. V lost 4 bases and J lost 0; bases outside the gene matches: 4.

The chain joins TRBV2 to TRBJ1-3; unclear D gene. Looked up from germline, CDR1 is SNHLY and CDR2 is FYNNEI. Trimming left V 8 bases short and J 1 base short, with 9 bases between. This CDR3 is 13 amino acids long. The CDR3 DNA is TGTGCCAGCCGCCGGGGTTCTGGAAACACCATATATTTT. This translates into CASRRGSGNTIYF.

The V gene is TRBV11-2, the J gene TRBJ1-5; D gene ambiguous. The V gene's germline CDR1 is SGHAT and CDR2 FQNNGV. CDR3 size: 19 residues. The germline V and J ends were trimmed by 6 bases and 5 bases, with 29 bases remaining between them. The CDR3 bases are TGTGCCAGCAGGGATCCCTCAGCTGGAAAGTGGGAGGGCCATCAGCCCCAGCATTTT. The encoded protein is CASRDPSAGKWEGHQPQHF.